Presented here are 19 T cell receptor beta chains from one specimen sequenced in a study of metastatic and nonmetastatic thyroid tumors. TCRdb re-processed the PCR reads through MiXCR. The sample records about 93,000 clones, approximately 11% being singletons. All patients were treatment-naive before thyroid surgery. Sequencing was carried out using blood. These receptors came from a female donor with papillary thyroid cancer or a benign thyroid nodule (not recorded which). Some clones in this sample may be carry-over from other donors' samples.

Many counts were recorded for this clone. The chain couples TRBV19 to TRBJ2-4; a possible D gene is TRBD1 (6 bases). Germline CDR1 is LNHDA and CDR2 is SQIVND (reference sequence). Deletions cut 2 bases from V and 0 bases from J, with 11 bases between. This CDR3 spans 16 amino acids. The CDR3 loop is CASSIQGTQAKNIQYF. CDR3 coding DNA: TGTGCCAGTAGTATACAGGGGACCCAAGCCAAAAACATTCAGTACTTC.

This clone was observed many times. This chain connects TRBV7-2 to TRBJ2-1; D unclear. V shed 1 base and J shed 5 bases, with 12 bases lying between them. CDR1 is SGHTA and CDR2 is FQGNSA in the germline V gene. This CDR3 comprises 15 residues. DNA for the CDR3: TGTGCCAGCAGCTTAGGTAGTGGGCTGAACAATGAGCAGTTCTTC. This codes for CASSLGSGLNNEQFF.

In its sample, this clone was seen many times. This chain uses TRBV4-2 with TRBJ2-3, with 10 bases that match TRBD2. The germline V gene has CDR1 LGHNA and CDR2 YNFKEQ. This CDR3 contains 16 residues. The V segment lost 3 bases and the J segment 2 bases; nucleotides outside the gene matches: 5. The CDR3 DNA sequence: TGTGCCAGCAGCCAGGAAGCGGGAGGGGTCACAGATACGCAGTATTTT. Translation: CASSQEAGGVTDTQYF.

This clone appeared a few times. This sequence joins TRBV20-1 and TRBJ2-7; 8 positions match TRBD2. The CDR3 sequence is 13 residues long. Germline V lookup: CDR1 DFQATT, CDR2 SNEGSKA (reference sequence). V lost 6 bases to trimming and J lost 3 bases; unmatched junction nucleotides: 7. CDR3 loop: CSAILADLYEQYF. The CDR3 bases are TGCAGTGCCATACTAGCGGACCTCTACGAGCAGTACTTC.

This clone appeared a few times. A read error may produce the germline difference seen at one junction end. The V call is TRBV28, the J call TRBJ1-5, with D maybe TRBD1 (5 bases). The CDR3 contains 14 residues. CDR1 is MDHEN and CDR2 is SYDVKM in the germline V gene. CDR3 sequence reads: CASSLTGGMQPQHF. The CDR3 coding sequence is TGTGCCAGCAGTTTAACTGGGGGGATGCAGCCCCAACATTTT.

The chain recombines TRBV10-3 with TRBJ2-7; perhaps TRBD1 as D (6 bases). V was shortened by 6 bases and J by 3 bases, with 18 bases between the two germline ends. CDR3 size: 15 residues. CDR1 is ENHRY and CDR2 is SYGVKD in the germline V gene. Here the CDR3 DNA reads TGTGCCATCAGCGCAACAGGGACCCCGAGCTACGAGCAGTACTTC. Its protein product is CAISATGTPSYEQYF.

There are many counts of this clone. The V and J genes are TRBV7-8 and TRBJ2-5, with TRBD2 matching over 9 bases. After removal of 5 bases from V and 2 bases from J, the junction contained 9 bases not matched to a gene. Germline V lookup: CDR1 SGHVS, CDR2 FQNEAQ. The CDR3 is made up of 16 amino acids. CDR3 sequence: CASSGGEREVQETQYF. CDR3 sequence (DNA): TGTGCCAGCAGCGGGGGAGAGCGGGAGGTACAAGAGACCCAGTACTTC. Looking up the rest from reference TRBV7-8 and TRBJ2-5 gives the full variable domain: GAGVSQSPRYKVAKRGQDVALRCDPISGHVSLFWYQQALGQGPEFLTYFQNEAQLDKSGLPSDRFFAERPEGSVSTLKIQRTQQEDSAVYLCASSGGEREVQETQYFGPGTRLLVL.

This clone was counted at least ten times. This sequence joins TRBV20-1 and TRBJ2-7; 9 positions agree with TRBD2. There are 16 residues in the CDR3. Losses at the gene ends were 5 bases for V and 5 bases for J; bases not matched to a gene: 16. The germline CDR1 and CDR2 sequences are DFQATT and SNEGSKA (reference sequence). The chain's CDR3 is CSALAGEPALGDEQYF. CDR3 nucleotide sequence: TGCAGTGCTTTAGCGGGAGAGCCCGCTTTAGGCGACGAGCAGTACTTC.

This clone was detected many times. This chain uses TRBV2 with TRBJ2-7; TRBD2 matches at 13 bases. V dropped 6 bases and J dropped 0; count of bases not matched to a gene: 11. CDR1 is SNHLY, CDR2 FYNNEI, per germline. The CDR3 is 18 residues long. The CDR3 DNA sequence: TGTGCCAGCAGAATCGGACTAGCGGGAGTTTCACGCTCCTACGAGCAGTACTTC. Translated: CASRIGLAGVSRSYEQYF.

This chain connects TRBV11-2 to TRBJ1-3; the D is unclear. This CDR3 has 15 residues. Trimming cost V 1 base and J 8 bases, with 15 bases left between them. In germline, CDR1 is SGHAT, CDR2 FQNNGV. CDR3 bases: TGTGCCAGCAGCTTAGTCGGTCCGGGGATGGACACCATATATTTT. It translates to CASSLVGPGMDTIYF.

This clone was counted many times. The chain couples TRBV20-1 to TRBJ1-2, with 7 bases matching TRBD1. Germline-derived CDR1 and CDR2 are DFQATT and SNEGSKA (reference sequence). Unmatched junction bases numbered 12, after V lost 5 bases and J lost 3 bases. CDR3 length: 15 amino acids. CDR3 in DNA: TGCAGTGCTCCCTCCCCAGGGGGGAGAGACTATGGCTACACCTTC. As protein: CSAPSPGGRDYGYTF.

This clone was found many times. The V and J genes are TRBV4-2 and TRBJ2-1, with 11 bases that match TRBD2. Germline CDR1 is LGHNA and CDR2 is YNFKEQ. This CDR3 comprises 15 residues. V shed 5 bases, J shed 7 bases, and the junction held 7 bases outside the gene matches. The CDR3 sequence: CASSVRTSGLNEQFF. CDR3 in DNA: TGTGCCAGCAGCGTCCGGACTAGCGGGTTAAATGAGCAGTTCTTC.

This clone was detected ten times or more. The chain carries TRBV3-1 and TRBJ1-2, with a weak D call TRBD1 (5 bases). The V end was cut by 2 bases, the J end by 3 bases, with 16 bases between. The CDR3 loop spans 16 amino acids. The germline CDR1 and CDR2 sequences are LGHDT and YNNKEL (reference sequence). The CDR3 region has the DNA TGTGCCAGCAGCCAAAGAGACTCAGGGTGGGACTATGGCTACACCTTC. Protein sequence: CASSQRDSGWDYGYTF. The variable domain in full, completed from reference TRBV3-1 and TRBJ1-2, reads DTAVSQTPKYLVTQMGNDKSIKCEQNLGHDTMYWYKQDSKKFLKIMFSYNNKELIINETVPNRFSPKSPDKAHLNLHINSLELGDSAVYFCASSQRDSGWDYGYTFGSGTRLTVV.

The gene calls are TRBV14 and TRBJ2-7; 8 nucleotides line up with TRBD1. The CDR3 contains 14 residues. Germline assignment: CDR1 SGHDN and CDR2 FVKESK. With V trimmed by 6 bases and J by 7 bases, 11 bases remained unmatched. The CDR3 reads CASRHLDRGQEQYF. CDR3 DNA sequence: TGTGCCAGCAGACACTTAGACAGGGGCCAAGAGCAGTACTTC.

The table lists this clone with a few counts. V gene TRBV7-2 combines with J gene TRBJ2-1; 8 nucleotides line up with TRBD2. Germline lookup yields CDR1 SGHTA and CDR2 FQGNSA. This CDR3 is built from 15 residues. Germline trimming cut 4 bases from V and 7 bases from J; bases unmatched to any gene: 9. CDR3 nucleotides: TGTGCCAGCAGCTATACGAGCGGGAGTAGGAATGAGCAGTTCTTC. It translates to CASSYTSGSRNEQFF. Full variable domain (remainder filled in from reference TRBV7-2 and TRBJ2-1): GAGVSQSPSNKVTEKGKDVELRCDPISGHTALYWYRQSLGQGLEFLIYFQGNSAPDKSGLPSDRFSAERTGGSVSTLTIQRTQQEDSAVYLCASSYTSGSRNEQFFGPGTRLTVL.

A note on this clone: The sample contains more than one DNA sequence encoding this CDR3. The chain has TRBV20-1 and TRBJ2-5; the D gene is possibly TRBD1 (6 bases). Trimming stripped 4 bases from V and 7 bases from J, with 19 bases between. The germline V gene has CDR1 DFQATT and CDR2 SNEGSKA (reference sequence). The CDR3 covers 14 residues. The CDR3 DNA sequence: TGCAGTGCTACTACAGGCAGGGGTCTTGGGACCCAGTACTTC. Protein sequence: CSATTGRGLGTQYF.

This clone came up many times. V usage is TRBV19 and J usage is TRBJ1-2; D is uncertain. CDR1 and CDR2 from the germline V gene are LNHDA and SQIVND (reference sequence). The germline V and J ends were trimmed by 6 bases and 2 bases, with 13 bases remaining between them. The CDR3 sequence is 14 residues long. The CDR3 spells CASRGAQGNYGYTF. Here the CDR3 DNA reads TGTGCCAGTAGGGGCGCTCAAGGAAACTATGGCTACACCTTC.

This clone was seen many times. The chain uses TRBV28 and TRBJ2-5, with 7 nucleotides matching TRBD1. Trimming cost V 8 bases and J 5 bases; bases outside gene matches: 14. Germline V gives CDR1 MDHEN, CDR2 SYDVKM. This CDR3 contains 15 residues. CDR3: CASSLGGSSGETQYF. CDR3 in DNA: TGTGCCAGCTCCTTAGGGGGCAGCAGCGGTGAGACCCAGTACTTC.

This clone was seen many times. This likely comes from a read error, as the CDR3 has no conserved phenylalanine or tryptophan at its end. CDR3 in amino acids: CASSDPGTGKETQYL. The CDR3 DNA sequence: TGTGCCAGCAGCGACCCCGGGACAGGGAAAGAGACCCAGTACCTC. This sequence joins TRBV4-2 and TRBJ2-5, with 9 bases matching TRBD1. From germline, CDR1 is LGHNA and CDR2 YNFKEQ. This CDR3 is built from 15 residues. The V and J ends lost 5 bases and 3 bases, in that order; junction bases with no gene match: 7.